This T cell receptor (beta chain) was recorded in a study of early T cells in non-severe SARS-CoV-2 infection. Study-wide context: Alpha and beta chains were unpaired, from unsorted whole-blood bulk RNA. Findings and caveats of the study: Clonotype matching in VDJdb favored anti-spike CD8 responses and did not capture private and CD4 specificities.

Individual cDNA molecules were tagged with unique molecular identifiers, the study reported. MiXCR was run by TCRdb on the 5' RACE reads, yielding one entry per CDR3 protein. The sample has over 75,000 distinct CDR3 sequences; about 15% are singletons. In this sample, this clonotype turned up many times. Its cognate antigen is unknown. CDR1 and CDR2 (germline): SNHLY, FYNNEI. The CDR3 length is 13 residues. The V gene end was trimmed by 8 bases and the J gene end by 2 bases; junction bases not matched to a gene: 5. The rearrangement links TRBV2 to TRBJ2-7, with 8 bases that match TRBD2. The TCR sequence derives from an adult who was a healthcare worker with PCR-confirmed SARS-CoV-2 infection or an uninfected control (not recorded which). The sample taken for sequencing was whole blood. The CDR3 bases are TGTGCCAGCTCACCGGGACTAGCCTACGAGCAGTACTTC. Translating it yields CASSPGLAYEQYF.